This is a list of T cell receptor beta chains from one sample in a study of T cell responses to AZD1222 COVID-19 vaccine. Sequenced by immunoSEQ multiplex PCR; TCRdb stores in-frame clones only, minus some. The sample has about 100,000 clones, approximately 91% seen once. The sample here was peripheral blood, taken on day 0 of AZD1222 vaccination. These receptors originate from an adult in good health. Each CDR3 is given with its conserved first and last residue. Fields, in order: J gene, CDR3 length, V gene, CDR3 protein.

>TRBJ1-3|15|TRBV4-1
CASSPGDRSGNTIYF
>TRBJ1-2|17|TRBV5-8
CASSFTVGTGLVGGYTF
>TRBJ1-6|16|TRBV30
CAWTRTFGGGGSPLHF
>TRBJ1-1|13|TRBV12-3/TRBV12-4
CASSWIVNTEAFF
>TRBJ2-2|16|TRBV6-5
CASSYRNTGVAGELFF
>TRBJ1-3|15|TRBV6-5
CASTEDGGSGNTIYF
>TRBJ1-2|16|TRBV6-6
CASSRQGITPNYGYTF
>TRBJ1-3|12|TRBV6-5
CASILAGDTIYF
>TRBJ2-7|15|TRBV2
CASTADVLDRYEQYF
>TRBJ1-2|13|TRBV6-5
CASSKDPGYGYTF
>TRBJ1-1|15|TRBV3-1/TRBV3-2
CASSQDLGALTEAFF
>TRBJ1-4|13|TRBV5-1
CASSLSGDEKLFF
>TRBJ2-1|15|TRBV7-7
CASSQGGGGYNEQFF
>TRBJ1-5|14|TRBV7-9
CASSFEGANQPQHF
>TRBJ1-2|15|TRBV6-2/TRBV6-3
CASSIGRDRVYGYTF
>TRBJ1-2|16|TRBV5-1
CASSLKGDTAFYGYTF
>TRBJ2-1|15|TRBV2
CASSEGTSGYNEQFF
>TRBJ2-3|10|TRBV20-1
CSAVGNTQYF
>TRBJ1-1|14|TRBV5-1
CASTQGIVRTEAFF
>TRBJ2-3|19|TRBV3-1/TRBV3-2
CASSPPLFSLGERTDTQYF
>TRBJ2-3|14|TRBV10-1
CASSDSGGPDTQYF
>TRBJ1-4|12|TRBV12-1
CASSPLGEKLFF
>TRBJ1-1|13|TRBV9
CASSATHNTEAFF
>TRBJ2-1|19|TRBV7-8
CASSLARGGLSFSYNEQFF